This T cell receptor (beta chain) was identified during a study of shared clonotypes between healthy human individuals. Study findings and constraints: The diversity represented, both genetic and in exposure history, was limited by few donors.

The CDR3 is 16 residues long. From germline, CDR1 is LNHDA and CDR2 SQIVND (reference sequence). The V end lost 3 bases, the J end lost 0 bases, and 11 bases lay between the germline ends. This clone was seen once. Its antigen remains unknown. The method was immunoSEQ multiplex PCR; TCRdb's version includes in-frame clones alone and lacks a portion of them. The table shows roughly 2,500,000 clones, with over 85% occurring only once. The TCR sequence derives from a man younger than 35 in good health. Some clones in this sample may be carry-over from other donors' samples. Sequencing was carried out using naive CD4+ T cells from PBMCs. Noted subset: CD45RA+ positively selected. V gene TRBV19 combines with J gene TRBJ1-4; D might be TRBD1 (6 bases). CDR3 residues: CASSIRGGPTNEKLFF. The CDR3 bases are TGTGCCAGTAGTATTCGGGGGGGCCCAACTAATGAAAAACTGTTTTTT. The full variable domain, in which reference TRBV19 and TRBJ1-4 provide the parts outside the CDR3, is DGGITQSPKYLFRKEGQNVTLSCEQNLNHDAMYWYRQDPGQGLRLIYYSQIVNDFQKGDIAEGYSVSREKKESFPLTVTSAQKNPTAFYLCASSIRGGPTNEKLFFGSGTQLSVL.